Reported below is one T cell receptor beta chain. Symptom resolution, clearance, or two negative PCRs marked the recovered donors of Cohort 3. The entry originates in a study of blood T cell repertoires in COVID-19. CDR1 and CDR2 from the germline V gene are MGHRA and YSYEKL. J lost 5 bases, V lost 0 bases, and 6 bases had no gene match. This CDR3 has 16 residues. Authors' analysis steps: Reference gene primer amplification gave estimated nucleated cell counts. Assay used: immunoSEQ multiplex PCR; TCRdb lists only in-frame clones, some missing. From that table come the V and J calls and clone size; the DNA was used to work out D and trimming. The sample carries approximately 200,000 clones, more than 80% recorded once.

What was sequenced was PBMCs or T cells enriched from blood (not recorded which). The genes are TRBV4-1 and TRBJ2-7, with 11 bases that match TRBD1. This clonotype was obtained from a man between 25 and 39 years old who had recovered from COVID-19. In DNA, the CDR3 is TGCGCCAGCAGCCAAGAGGGCTGGACAGGGGGCAACGAGCAGTACTTC. This codes for CASSQEGWTGGNEQYF.